Below are 5 T cell receptor beta chains sequenced from a single sample in a study of blood T cell repertoires in COVID-19. Measured with immunoSEQ multiplex PCR; TCRdb has only the in-frame clones, and not every one. The sample holds approximately 450,000 clones, roughly nine tenths seen once. Sequenced material: PBMCs or T cells enriched from blood (not recorded which). Every receptor here comes from a woman between 18 and 29 years old with acute COVID-19.

This chain links TRBV7-6 with TRBJ2-3; tentative D call: TRBD1 (5 bases). The CDR3 totals 16 residues. Germline V lookup: CDR1 SGHVS, CDR2 FNYEAQ. The V end was cut by 5 bases, the J end by 0 bases, with 15 bases between. The CDR3 DNA follows: TGTGCCAGCAGCCTCAGGGCAGATTCTAGCACAGATACGCAGTATTTT. This sequence encodes CASSLRADSSTDTQYF.

The gene calls are TRBV3-1 (or the pseudogene TRBV3-2) and TRBJ2-7; D gene uncertain. The germline V gene encodes CDR1 LGHDT and CDR2 YNNKEL (reference sequence). The ends were cut back, 2 bases at V and 1 base at J, with 6 bases in the middle. The CDR3 has 13 residues. The CDR3 DNA is TGTGCCAGCAGCCAATCCCGTTCCTACGAGCAGTACTTC. Translated: CASSQSRSYEQYF.

The chain is built from TRBV7-2 and TRBJ2-1; D uncertain. This CDR3 has 15 amino acids. CDR1 and CDR2 from the germline V gene are SGHTA and FQGNSA. Trimming shortened V by 4 bases and J by 1 base, and 11 bases separated the two germline ends. CDR3 in DNA: TGTGCCAGCAGCTCACCTGGGCAGTCCTACAATGAGCAGTTCTTC. Translated: CASSSPGQSYNEQFF.

The J gene is TRBJ2-1, the V gene TRBV12-5; D is perhaps TRBD2 (5 bases). CDR3 length equals 17 residues. The V end lost 2 bases, the J end lost 2 bases, and 16 bases lay between the germline ends. Germline loops: CDR1 LGHNT, CDR2 FRNRAP. CDR3 DNA sequence: TGTGCTAGTGGTTTGCCGAGCGGCCCCGCCACCTACAATGAGCAGTTCTTC. Protein: CASGLPSGPATYNEQFF.

CDR3 loop: CATTWDSSSGNTIYF. The CDR3 nucleotides read TGTGCCACAACCTGGGACAGTTCCTCTGGAAACACCATATATTTT. V gene TRBV10-3 combines with J gene TRBJ1-3, with TRBD1 matching over 7 bases. Germline CDR1 and CDR2: ENHRY and SYGVKD. V shed 10 bases, J shed 0 bases, and the junction held 9 bases outside the gene matches. The CDR3 has 15 amino acids.